The 16 T cell receptor beta chains reported below all come from one sample, sequenced in a study of T cell repertoires in cytomegalovirus infection. TCRdb reprocessed the reads with MiXCR, giving one entry per CDR3 protein. This table has over 450,000 distinct CDR3 sequences, about 11% appearing once. The sample taken for sequencing was PBMCs. The receptors were gathered from a human donor in good health (CMV status not recorded). Some clones in this sample may be carry-over from other donors' samples.

The chain recombines TRBV24-1 with TRBJ1-5, with 10 bases that match TRBD1. Germline V gene lookup returns CDR1 KGHDR and CDR2 SFDVKD. V gave up 1 base and J gave up 5 bases; unmatched junction bases: 4. The CDR3 has 16 residues. The DNA for the CDR3 is TGTGCCACCAGTGATTTCCGGGACAGGGGTGATCAGCCCCAGCATTTT. Translation gives CATSDFRDRGDQPQHF.

Ten or more counts support this clonotype. This chain links TRBV2 with TRBJ2-2, with D hard to call. Trimming took 8 bases from V and 1 from J, leaving 2 bases between them. The germline CDR1 and CDR2 sequences are SNHLY and FYNNEI. This CDR3 comprises 11 residues. The DNA for the CDR3 is TGTGCCAGCGAGAACACCGGGGAGCTGTTTTTT. Translated: CASENTGELFF.

This clonotype was seen ten or more times. The gene calls are TRBV7-3 and TRBJ2-7; 10 nucleotides line up with TRBD1. The CDR3 spans 13 residues. Per germline, CDR1 SGHTA and CDR2 FQGTGA. With V trimmed by 6 bases and J by 7 bases, 6 bases remained unmatched. The CDR3 nucleotides are TGTGCCAGCAGTCCGGGACAGGGGCGAGAGCAGTACTTC. Amino acids: CASSPGQGREQYF. Full variable domain (remainder filled in from reference TRBV7-3 and TRBJ2-7): GAGVSQTPSNKVTEKGKYVELRCDPISGHTALYWYRQSLGQGPEFLIYFQGTGAADDSGLPNDRFFAVRPEGSVSTLKIQRTERGDSAVYLCASSPGQGREQYFGPGTRLTVT.

This clonotype was counted many times. The chain combines TRBV5-1 with TRBJ1-2, with 7 bases lining up with TRBD1. Germline CDR1 and CDR2: SGHRS and YFSETQ. The CDR3 has 16 amino acids. Trimming removed 3 bases from V and 0 bases from J; junction bases left unmatched: 8. This CDR3 reads CASSWTGENSNYGYTF. CDR3 nucleotide sequence: TGCGCCAGCAGCTGGACAGGCGAGAATTCTAACTATGGCTACACCTTC.

The table lists this clonotype with many counts. V gene TRBV7-2 combines with J gene TRBJ2-5; D not certain. Germline CDR1 SGHTA, CDR2 FQGNSA. The CDR3 loop spans 14 amino acids. V was shortened by 4 bases and J by 5 bases, with 14 bases between the two germline ends. In DNA form, the CDR3 reads TGTGCCAGCAGCTCTGTCTTAAATGGGGAGACCCAGTACTTC. Its translation is CASSSVLNGETQYF.

The chain's CDR3 is CASSQDVKGQGGYGYTF. For the CDR3, the DNA is TGCGCCAGCAGCCAAGATGTAAAGGGCCAGGGTGGCTATGGCTACACCTTC. J is TRBJ1-2 and V is TRBV4-1; D may be TRBD1 (5 bases). This CDR3 is 17 amino acids long. Deletions cut 0 bases from V and 4 bases from J, with 18 bases between. Per the germline V gene, CDR1 is MGHRA and CDR2 is YSYEKL.

This clonotype was detected many times. The V and J genes are TRBV12-3 or TRBV12-4 and TRBJ1-1; D possibly corresponds to TRBD1 (5 bases). V shed 6 bases and J shed 0 bases, with 14 bases lying between them. The CDR3 sequence is 15 residues long. Here the CDR3 DNA reads TGTGCCAGCAGCCTCGGCCTGGGGGTGAACACTGAAGCTTTCTTT. Its translation is CASSLGLGVNTEAFF.

This clonotype was found a few times. The chain joins TRBV20-1 to TRBJ1-6; possible D gene TRBD1, 6 bases. The CDR3 consists of 14 residues. From germline, CDR1 is DFQATT and CDR2 SNEGSKA (reference sequence). Trimming removed 3 bases at V and 13 bases at J, with 19 bases between. In nucleotides, the CDR3 is TGCAGTGCTAGCGTTGGAGGGGGGGATGGCCCCCTCCACTTT. Translated: CSASVGGGDGPLHF.

At least ten counts were recorded for this clonotype. The chain recombines TRBV24-1 with TRBJ2-3, with D maybe TRBD2 (6 bases). Germline CDR1 and CDR2: KGHDR and SFDVKD. The V end was cut by 5 bases, the J end by 2 bases, with 10 bases between. The CDR3 runs 14 residues. CDR3 in amino acids: CATSGPGLTDTQYF. DNA for the CDR3: TGTGCCACCAGTGGCCCGGGACTCACAGATACGCAGTATTTT.

This clonotype occurred many times. DNA for the CDR3: TGTGCCAGCAGTTTGTTGGGGGGAAAGGAGCAGTACTTC. It yields the protein CASSLLGGKEQYF. This chain links TRBV12-3 or TRBV12-4 with TRBJ2-7; TRBD2 might be the D (6 bases). V was shortened by 3 bases and J by 7 bases, with 13 bases between the two germline ends. The CDR3 totals 13 residues.

This clonotype occurred many times. The chain employs TRBV6-5 and TRBJ1-2; the D gene is possibly TRBD1 (5 bases). There are 18 residues in the CDR3. Germline assignment: CDR1 MNHEY and CDR2 SVGAGI. V lost 3 bases and J 0 bases, leaving 20 bases between the germline ends. The DNA of the CDR3 is TGTGCCAGCAGTTATGCGGGGCAGGGCGTTTTACCTAACTATGGCTACACCTTC. Translating it yields CASSYAGQGVLPNYGYTF.

The gene calls are TRBV28 and TRBJ1-2, with 7 bases identical to TRBD1. The CDR3 has 16 amino acids. Germline loops: CDR1 MDHEN, CDR2 SYDVKM. The ends lost 3 bases at V and 5 bases at J; junction bases unmatched: 12. This CDR3 reads CASSFRGGSRGYGYTF. As DNA, the CDR3 is TGTGCCAGCAGTTTCAGGGGGGGATCTCGAGGGTATGGCTACACCTTC.

The CDR3 loop is CSVRQGGGNEQFF. CDR3 DNA sequence: TGCAGCGTGAGACAGGGTGGGGGCAATGAGCAGTTCTTC. The chain uses TRBV29-1 and TRBJ2-1; 7 nucleotides align to TRBD1. Per germline, CDR1 SQVTM and CDR2 ANQGSEA. The CDR3 is made up of 13 amino acids. Trimming removed 6 bases from V and 6 bases from J; junction bases left unmatched: 8.

This clonotype was seen a handful of times. The J gene is TRBJ2-1, the V gene TRBV5-1, with 11 bases that match TRBD2. CDR1 and CDR2 from the germline V gene are SGHRS and YFSETQ. The CDR3 totals 19 residues. J gave up 0 bases and V 0 bases, and 8 bases lay outside the gene matches. The CDR3 DNA follows: TGCGCCAGCAGCTTGGGTCTAGCGGGAGGCCGGAGCTCCTACAATGAGCAGTTCTTC. Amino acid sequence: CASSLGLAGGRSSYNEQFF. The whole variable domain, filled in from reference TRBV5-1 and TRBJ2-1, reads KAGVTQTPRYLIKTRGQQVTLSCSPISGHRSVSWYQQTPGQGLQFLFEYFSETQRNKGNFPGRFSGRQFSNSRSEMNVSTLELGDSALYLCASSLGLAGGRSSYNEQFFGPGTRLTVL.

This clonotype was counted many times. The rearrangement links TRBV6-6 to TRBJ2-1, with D tentatively TRBD2 (5 bases). Trimming stripped 5 bases from V and 5 bases from J, with 10 bases between. CDR3 size: 13 residues. Germline V lookup: CDR1 MNHNY, CDR2 SVGAGI (reference sequence). The CDR3: CASSGERDNEQFF. The DNA for the CDR3 is TGTGCCAGCAGTGGGGAGAGGGACAATGAGCAGTTCTTC.

This chain joins TRBV4-1 and TRBJ1-3; D is uncertain. From germline, CDR1 is MGHRA and CDR2 YSYEKL. V was clipped by 4 bases and J by 0 bases, with 13 bases between them. The CDR3 runs to 16 residues. Written as DNA, the CDR3 is TGCGCCAGCAGCCGGATGACCGAGAGCTCTGGAAACACCATATATTTT. Translated: CASSRMTESSGNTIYF.